This note documents a single T cell receptor (beta chain) sequence. The authors' processing: Cell counts per sample came from amplifying reference gene primers. Repertoires were generated with immunoSEQ multiplex PCR, while TCRdb's copy carries only in-frame clones and drops some. V and J calls and clone size are as listed in that table; D and trimming were resolved from the DNA. The sample consists of more than 80,000 clones, around 88% of them appearing once. This sample stems from a study of blood T cell repertoires in COVID-19. Study context: COVID-19 samples collected from the United States, Italy and Spain covered acute and convalescent phases. In each case, the material was cDNA or gDNA derived from T cells, B-cell-depleted T cells, or PBMCs.

V was trimmed by 2 bases and J by 1 base, leaving 9 bases between them. Per the germline V gene, CDR1 is SGDLS and CDR2 is YYNGEE. This CDR3 region has 14 residues. The source material was peripheral blood. This TCR was recovered from a man in his fifties with active COVID-19. The chain has TRBV9 and TRBJ1-1, with D hard to call. The CDR3 nucleotides are TGTGCCAGCAGCGTCACCACAGCGAACACTGAAGCTTTCTTT. Translating gives CASSVTTANTEAFF.